These 16 T cell receptor beta chains originate from one sample sequenced in a study of blood T cell repertoires in COVID-19. Assay: immunoSEQ multiplex PCR; the TCRdb copy retains only in-frame clones and omits some. There are approximately 290,000 clones in the sample; approximately 86% occur only once, and 0.7% to 0.9% lies in the top ten. Source material: peripheral blood. The receptors were sampled from a human donor with COVID-19, enrolled during active disease. The donor label of this sample is uncertain.

Of note for this clone: The junction differs from germline at one of its ends, possibly a read error. This sequence joins TRBV7-7 and TRBJ2-1, with D maybe TRBD2 (6 bases). Germline CDR1 reads SSHAT; CDR2 reads FNYEAQ (reference sequence). CDR3 size: 15 residues. This CDR3 is CASSLDGSGTSEQFF. For the CDR3, the DNA is TGTGCTAGCAGCTTAGACGGGTCGGGCACTAGCGAGCAGTTCTTC.

The chain recombines TRBV4-3 with TRBJ1-3; no clear D. V lost 0 bases to trimming and J lost 8 bases, with 17 bases between them. CDR1 is LGHNA, CDR2 YSLEER, per germline. This CDR3 is built from 16 residues. The CDR3 reads CASSQERSSGWDTIYF. CDR3 sequence (DNA): TGCGCCAGCAGCCAAGAAAGGTCCTCAGGCTGGGACACCATATATTTT.

The CDR3 loop reads CASSLSGLGNYGYTF. The CDR3 coding sequence is TGTGCCAGCAGTTTATCGGGACTTGGCAACTATGGCTACACCTTC. The chain is built from TRBV28 and TRBJ1-2; TRBD1 is a possible D gene (5 bases). CDR3 length: 15 amino acids. CDR1 and CDR2 from the germline V gene are MDHEN and SYDVKM. V lost 1 base to trimming and J lost 2 bases, with 11 bases between them.

The genes are TRBV5-1 and TRBJ1-5; no clear D gene. The length of the CDR3 is 14 residues. Germline CDR1 and CDR2: SGHRS and YFSETQ. V gave up 2 bases and J gave up 3 bases, with 9 bases separating them. CDR3 in DNA: TGCGCCAGCAGCTTTGGGGAGTCCAATCAGCCCCAGCATTTT. Its translation is CASSFGESNQPQHF.

The rearrangement links TRBV28 to TRBJ2-7; 12 bases are a match to TRBD1. CDR1 and CDR2 (germline): MDHEN, SYDVKM. Trimming took 6 bases from V and 4 from J; bases not matched to a gene: 4. The CDR3 has 14 residues. CDR3 bases: TGTGCCAGCAGGGGGGACAGGGGGCTTTACGAGCAGTACTTC. As protein: CASRGDRGLYEQYF.

This sequence joins TRBV7-3 and TRBJ2-1; TRBD1 aligns across 8 bases. The ends lost 2 bases at V and 5 bases at J; junction bases unmatched: 5. Germline V CDR1 and CDR2: SGHTA, FQGTGA. The CDR3 extends over 15 amino acids. CDR3 loop: CASSLQGALDNEQFF. CDR3 sequence (DNA): TGTGCCAGCAGCTTACAGGGGGCGCTGGACAATGAGCAGTTCTTC.

DNA of the CDR3: TGCGCCAGCAGCCAAGTACAGGGGGGACCCTACGAGCAGTACTTC. Translation: CASSQVQGGPYEQYF. The V gene is TRBV4-3, the J gene TRBJ2-7; TRBD1 aligns across 8 bases. The V segment lost 1 base and the J segment 2 bases; nucleotides outside the gene matches: 4. Germline assignment: CDR1 LGHNA and CDR2 YSLEER. The CDR3 loop spans 15 amino acids.

This clone was detected a few times. CDR3 region: CASSLAREASGSGELFF. The CDR3 nucleotides read TGTGCCAGCAGCTTAGCCCGTGAGGCTAGCGGGAGCGGGGAGCTGTTTTTT. This chain joins TRBV7-2 and TRBJ2-2; TRBD2 matches 10 bases. The CDR3 length is 17 residues. Germline V gene lookup returns CDR1 SGHTA and CDR2 FQGNSA. V lost 0 bases and J lost 7; bases outside the gene matches: 8.

The chain combines TRBV18 with TRBJ2-1, with TRBD1 identical over 7 bases. Germline-derived CDR1 and CDR2 are KGHSH and LQKENI. With 1 base clipped from V and 4 bases from J, the junction kept 7 bases outside the gene matches. The CDR3 extends over 16 amino acids. The CDR3 spells CASSPHRGQPYNEQFF. CDR3 coding DNA: TGTGCCAGCTCACCACATAGGGGACAGCCGTACAATGAGCAGTTCTTC.

As concerns this clone: Other DNA sequences in this specimen translate into the identical CDR3. The V gene is TRBV5-1, the J gene TRBJ1-4; 11 bases are a match to TRBD1. This CDR3 has 15 residues. The V and J ends lost 0 bases and 7 bases, in that order; junction bases with no gene match: 2. The germline V gene has CDR1 SGHRS and CDR2 YFSETQ. The CDR3 sequence: CASSLEGTGGEKLFF. CDR3 bases: TGCGCCAGCAGCTTGGAAGGGACAGGGGGTGAAAAACTGTTTTTT. The entire variable domain, with the rest obtained from reference TRBV5-1 and TRBJ1-4, is as follows: KAGVTQTPRYLIKTRGQQVTLSCSPISGHRSVSWYQQTPGQGLQFLFEYFSETQRNKGNFPGRFSGRQFSNSRSEMNVSTLELGDSALYLCASSLEGTGGEKLFFGSGTQLSVL.

The chain combines TRBV6-5 with TRBJ1-1, with D uncertain. Germline values: CDR1 MNHEY, CDR2 SVGAGI. V dropped 7 bases and J dropped 1 base, with 10 bases sitting between them. This CDR3 is built from 13 residues. The CDR3 is CASTGWRNTEAFF. For the CDR3, the DNA is TGTGCCAGCACCGGTTGGAGGAACACTGAAGCTTTCTTT.

The chain couples TRBV6-6 to TRBJ1-1; D remains unclear. Germline V gives CDR1 MNHNY, CDR2 SVGAGI (reference sequence). This CDR3 region has 15 residues. Trimming cost V 2 bases and J 0 bases, with 10 bases left between them. Here the CDR3 DNA reads TGTGCCAGCAGTTACAGCCAGCGAATGAACACTGAAGCTTTCTTT. This encodes CASSYSQRMNTEAFF.

Only one count was recorded for this clone. CDR3 bases: TGTGCCTGCTGGATACAGGGAAAAGCTTTCTTT. Protein sequence: CACWIQGKAFF. The chain recombines TRBV30 with TRBJ1-1, with D possibly TRBD1 on 6 matching bases. The CDR3 sequence is 11 residues long. The ends were cut back, 6 bases at V and 9 bases at J, with 14 bases in the middle. CDR1 is GTSNPN and CDR2 is SVGIG in the germline V gene (reference sequence).

This chain joins TRBV11-2 and TRBJ2-5; 7 bases are a match to TRBD2. The CDR3 extends over 15 amino acids. From germline, CDR1 is SGHAT and CDR2 FQNNGV. V shed 5 bases, J shed 1 base, and the junction held 7 bases outside the gene matches. CDR3 nucleotide sequence: TGTGCCAGCAGCGTACAGCTAGCGGTCCAAGAGACCCAGTACTTC. As protein: CASSVQLAVQETQYF.

The sample holds one count of this clone. The chain carries TRBV19 and TRBJ1-2; 10 bases align to TRBD1. V lost 0 bases, J lost 4 bases, and 8 bases stayed unmatched. The germline CDR1 and CDR2 sequences are LNHDA and SQIVND (reference sequence). This CDR3 is built from 17 residues. DNA for the CDR3: TGTGCCAGTAGTATAGATCGGGACAGGGGACGAGGCTATGGCTACACCTTC. Residues: CASSIDRDRGRGYGYTF.

In nucleotides, the CDR3 is TGCGCCAGCAGCTTACAGGGACAGTCCGACAATGAGCAGTTCTTC. This encodes CASSLQGQSDNEQFF. The chain carries TRBV4-3 and TRBJ2-1; 7 bases are shared with TRBD1. With V trimmed by 5 bases and J by 5 bases, 9 bases remained unmatched. CDR3 length equals 15 residues. Germline V gene lookup returns CDR1 LGHNA and CDR2 YSLEER.